There are a few counts of the clone carrying this TCR beta chain. The data were obtained in a study of beta chain features in type 1 diabetes. TCRB transcripts that were expressed got sequenced, as all of the isolated RNA had been reverse transcribed. The protocol was immunoSEQ multiplex PCR, while the TCRdb copy is restricted to in-frame clones and leaves out a portion. Of a few hundred thousand clones in the sample, roughly 16% were seen once. The single heparinised draw taken from each donor contained approximately 100 mL of blood on average. The germline V gene has CDR1 DFQATT and CDR2 SNEGSKA (reference sequence). This CDR3 spans 11 amino acids.

This receptor was obtained from a woman between 18 and 29 years old in good health. The chain couples TRBV20-1 to TRBJ1-2, with 7 bases fitting TRBD1. Source material: naive CD4+ T cells from blood. CDR3 in amino acids: CSGTVNYGYTF. The CDR3 nucleotides read TGCAGCGGGACAGTCAACTATGGCTACACCTTC.